Following are 29 T cell receptor beta chains from one sample sequenced in a study of blood T cell repertoires in COVID-19 (TCRdb year 2020). Library preparation was by the immunoSEQ multiplex PCR assay. The immuneACCESS repertoire file appears here via TCRdb, limited to in-frame rearrangements. These files lack a portion of the clones; in checked studies, under half of the deficit traces to unresolved V genes, and the cause of the others is not known. The sample has about 110,000 clones on record, roughly four fifths of them singletons. The top ten constitute 6.2% of the sample. Sequenced input: peripheral blood. Every receptor here comes from a man older than 75 with COVID-19, enrolled during active disease.

This chain links TRBV4-2 with TRBJ1-2; D possibly corresponds to TRBD1 (6 bases). The ends were cut back, 0 bases at V and 5 bases at J, with 13 bases in the middle. CDR3 size: 15 residues. CDR1 LGHNA and CDR2 YNFKEQ come from the germline V gene. The CDR3 sequence: CASSQEKTGRYGYTF. The CDR3 DNA follows: TGTGCCAGCAGCCAAGAGAAAACAGGGCGGTATGGCTACACCTTC.

This CDR3 is CASSQVWDRTYEQYF. Written as DNA, the CDR3 is TGCGCCAGCAGCCAAGTTTGGGACAGGACCTACGAGCAGTACTTC. The chain carries TRBV4-3 and TRBJ2-7; 8 nucleotides agree with TRBD1. Looked up from germline, CDR1 is LGHNA and CDR2 is YSLEER. The V and J ends lost 1 base and 2 bases, in that order; junction bases with no gene match: 4. The CDR3 sequence is 15 residues long.

The chain recombines TRBV2 with TRBJ2-3; weak D call: TRBD1 (6 bases). Germline CDR1 is SNHLY and CDR2 is FYNNEI. The V end lost 2 bases, the J end lost 5 bases, and 14 bases lay between the germline ends. This CDR3 is built from 15 residues. For the CDR3, the DNA is TGTGCCAGCAGTGAAAGGGGCAGGGGCTTAGATACGCAGTATTTT. As protein: CASSERGRGLDTQYF.

In regard to this clone: Germline and junction disagree at one end, which may indicate a read error. The V gene is TRBV11-2, the J gene TRBJ2-5; 8 nucleotides line up with TRBD2. CDR3 length equals 14 residues. CDR1 is SGHAT, CDR2 FQNNGV, per germline. The CDR3 DNA reads as TGTGCCAGCAGCGTGACTAGCGCACAAGAGACCCAATACTTC. Translation gives CASSVTSAQETQYF.

The chain is built from TRBV11-1 and TRBJ2-1, with 9 bases aligning to TRBD2. CDR3 length: 16 residues. Per germline, CDR1 SGHAT and CDR2 FQDESV (reference sequence). Unmatched junction bases numbered 12, after V lost 1 base and J lost 11 bases. CDR3 sequence: CASSLEASGNVIKQFF. In DNA form, the CDR3 reads TGTGCCAGCAGCTTAGAGGCTAGCGGGAACGTTATTAAGCAGTTCTTC.

The chain is built from TRBV7-2 and TRBJ1-6; a weak D match, TRBD1 (5 bases). V dropped 1 base and J dropped 10 bases, with 14 bases sitting between them. CDR1 SGHTA and CDR2 FQGNSA come from the germline V gene. The CDR3 is 15 residues long. Written as DNA, the CDR3 is TGTGCCAGCAGCTTAGTAGGGGTTTCAAAGTCACCCCTCCACTTT. It encodes CASSLVGVSKSPLHF.

The chain uses TRBV12-3 or TRBV12-4 and TRBJ2-7, with D tentatively TRBD2 (6 bases). V gave up 4 bases and J gave up 7 bases, with 11 bases separating them. The length of the CDR3 is 12 residues. CDR3 coding DNA: TGTGCCAGCAGTTGGGACTCCGGAGAGCAGTACTTC. Translated: CASSWDSGEQYF.

V usage is TRBV9 and J usage is TRBJ2-1; no firm D call. The CDR3 is 12 residues long. Germline CDR1 and CDR2: SGDLS and YYNGEE. Trimming shortened V by 4 bases and J by 8 bases, and 10 bases separated the two germline ends. CDR3 sequence (DNA): TGTGCCAGCAGCCCCTCCCCGTATGAGCAGTTCTTC. It yields the protein CASSPSPYEQFF. Full variable domain (missing parts from reference TRBV9 and TRBJ2-1): DSGVTQTPKHLITATGQRVTLRCSPRSGDLSVYWYQQSLDQGLQFLIQYYNGEERAKGNILERFSAQQFPDLHSELNLSSLELGDSALYFCASSPSPYEQFFGPGTRLTVL.

This chain links TRBV7-8 with TRBJ1-2; D not resolved. Germline CDR1 reads SGHVS; CDR2 reads FQNEAQ. This CDR3 contains 16 residues. Trimming took 1 base from V and 4 from J, leaving 16 bases between them. As DNA, the CDR3 is TGTGCCAGCAGCTTAGTAGTTGGAAACAGTCTCTATGGCTACACCTTC. It is translated as CASSLVVGNSLYGYTF.

This chain connects TRBV18 to TRBJ1-5; 8 bases are a match to TRBD1. The CDR3 is made up of 16 amino acids. Germline CDR1 reads KGHSH; CDR2 reads LQKENI. The ends lost 3 bases at V and 5 bases at J; junction bases unmatched: 9. The CDR3 loop reads CASSPIDRGGDQPQHF. The CDR3 bases are TGTGCCAGCTCACCGATAGACAGGGGTGGGGATCAGCCCCAGCATTTT.

The chain combines TRBV6-5 with TRBJ2-1; D perhaps matches TRBD2 (5 bases). Germline CDR1 reads MNHEY; CDR2 reads SVGAGI. The CDR3 is made up of 14 amino acids. Trimming stripped 6 bases from V and 5 bases from J, with 14 bases between. CDR3 amino acids: CASSSGMAHNEQFF. CDR3 in DNA: TGTGCCAGCAGCTCGGGGATGGCCCACAATGAGCAGTTCTTC.

The V call is TRBV5-8, the J call TRBJ2-3; 9 positions match TRBD1. The CDR3 has 18 amino acids. Germline V lookup: CDR1 SGHTS, CDR2 YDEGEE. V lost 4 bases and J lost 4; bases outside the gene matches: 16. In nucleotides, the CDR3 is TGTGCCAGCAGCCAGGGACAGGGTACGGGAGTAGCATCAGATACGCAGTATTTT. It specifies CASSQGQGTGVASDTQYF.

The chain has TRBV3-1 (or the pseudogene TRBV3-2) and TRBJ2-1; 7 positions match TRBD1. Germline V lookup: CDR1 LGHDT, CDR2 YNNKEL (reference sequence). V dropped 7 bases and J dropped 12; count of bases not matched to a gene: 9. This CDR3 region has 12 residues. CDR3 sequence: CASTFQGDAQFF. CDR3 bases: TGTGCCAGCACCTTCCAGGGGGACGCGCAGTTCTTC.

The CDR3 sequence: CASSPPRLAGARHNEQFF. The CDR3 DNA reads as TGTGCCAGCAGCCCCCCGAGACTAGCGGGCGCCCGCCACAATGAGCAGTTCTTC. The chain has TRBV7-3 and TRBJ2-1; 10 bases are a match to TRBD2. CDR3 length: 18 residues. With 5 bases clipped from V and 5 bases from J, the junction kept 15 bases outside the gene matches. The V gene's germline CDR1 is SGHTA and CDR2 FQGTGA. The full variable domain, its missing parts supplied by reference TRBV7-3 and TRBJ2-1, is GAGVSQTPSNKVTEKGKYVELRCDPISGHTALYWYRQSLGQGPEFLIYFQGTGAADDSGLPNDRFFAVRPEGSVSTLKIQRTERGDSAVYLCASSPPRLAGARHNEQFFGPGTRLTVL.

This chain connects TRBV24-1 to TRBJ2-3; TRBD1 might be the D (6 bases). With 3 bases removed from V and 8 bases from J, the gap between germline ends came to 14 bases. CDR1 and CDR2 (germline): KGHDR, SFDVKD. The CDR3 totals 14 residues. CDR3: CATSDVTGQRTQYF. The CDR3, as DNA: TGTGCCACCAGTGATGTCACAGGGCAGCGTACGCAGTATTTT.

V gene TRBV5-5 combines with J gene TRBJ2-7; 7 nucleotides line up with TRBD1. J gave up 4 bases and V 1 base, and 11 bases lay outside the gene matches. This CDR3 is built from 16 residues. The germline V gene encodes CDR1 SGHKS and CDR2 YYEKEE (reference sequence). CDR3 residues: CASSLFLTGRIYEQYF. As DNA, the CDR3 is TGTGCCAGCAGCTTGTTCTTGACAGGGAGAATATACGAGCAGTACTTC.

J is TRBJ2-1 and V is TRBV6-2 or TRBV6-3; 9 bases match TRBD2. The V segment lost 3 bases and the J segment 4 bases; nucleotides outside the gene matches: 10. The V gene's germline CDR1 is MNHEY and CDR2 SVGEGT. This CDR3 has 17 residues. The CDR3 DNA is TGTGCCAGCAGTTATCACGTTCCTAGCGGGAAATACAATGAGCAGTTCTTC. Its protein product is CASSYHVPSGKYNEQFF.

The chain carries TRBV28 and TRBJ1-6; TRBD1 matches at 9 bases. The CDR3 contains 15 residues. J lost 10 bases, V lost 2 bases, and 6 bases had no gene match. The germline V gene encodes CDR1 MDHEN and CDR2 SYDVKM. CDR3 in DNA: TGTGCCAGCAGTTTACCCGGGACAGGGACCTCACCCCTCCACTTT. It specifies CASSLPGTGTSPLHF.

This clone came up a few times. The chain employs TRBV13 and TRBJ2-7; TRBD1 is a possible D gene (6 bases). The V gene lost 4 bases and the J gene lost 2 bases, with 12 bases spanning the gap. CDR1 and CDR2 from the germline V gene are PRHDT and FYEKMQ (reference sequence). This CDR3 region has 14 residues. DNA of the CDR3: TGTGCCAGCAGCTCCTCCGGGACAACCTACGAGCAGTACTTC. It codes for CASSSSGTTYEQYF.

This chain links TRBV28 with TRBJ1-6; D gene unclear. Looked up from germline, CDR1 is MDHEN and CDR2 is SYDVKM. The CDR3 is 15 residues long. Trimming cost V 1 base and J 10 bases, with 14 bases left between them. Here the CDR3 reads CASSLYRGMGSPLHF. Written as DNA, the CDR3 is TGTGCCAGCAGTTTATACCGGGGTATGGGCTCACCCCTCCACTTT.

V gene TRBV7-3 combines with J gene TRBJ1-1; D is unresolved. Germline CDR1 SGHTA, CDR2 FQGTGA. Trimming took off 6 bases at V and 1 base at J, with 9 bases between the two ends. The length of the CDR3 is 13 residues. DNA for the CDR3: TGTGCCAGCAGTCGGGGAGCGAACACTGAAGCTTTCTTT. It specifies CASSRGANTEAFF.

V is TRBV18 and J is TRBJ1-1, with 8 bases fitting TRBD1. Per germline, CDR1 KGHSH and CDR2 LQKENI. The CDR3 spans 14 residues. V gave up 3 bases and J gave up 4 bases; unmatched junction bases: 4. As DNA, the CDR3 is TGTGCCAGCTCACCTCAGGGGGCTAGCACTGAAGCTTTCTTT. This encodes CASSPQGASTEAFF.

V is TRBV7-2 and J is TRBJ2-7; 12 bases line up with TRBD2. This CDR3 is 18 amino acids long. Germline trimming cut 5 bases from V and 3 bases from J; bases unmatched to any gene: 14. From germline, CDR1 is SGHTA and CDR2 FQGNSA. The CDR3 nucleotides are TGTGCCAGCAGCACCCGGACTAGCGGGGCGGGGGGGTTCTACGAGCAGTACTTC. It yields the protein CASSTRTSGAGGFYEQYF. The full variable domain, completed using reference TRBV7-2 and TRBJ2-7, is GAGVSQSPSNKVTEKGKDVELRCDPISGHTALYWYRQSLGQGLEFLIYFQGNSAPDKSGLPSDRFSAERTGGSVSTLTIQRTQQEDSAVYLCASSTRTSGAGGFYEQYFGPGTRLTVT.

The chain carries TRBV7-9 and TRBJ1-1; D uncertain. Germline lookup yields CDR1 SEHNR and CDR2 FQNEAQ (reference sequence). The CDR3 loop spans 14 amino acids. Trimming took off 6 bases at V and 0 bases at J, with 11 bases between the two ends. This CDR3 reads CASRLTVLNTEAFF. The CDR3 DNA follows: TGTGCCAGCAGACTTACAGTACTGAACACTGAAGCTTTCTTT.

The rearrangement links TRBV18 to TRBJ1-1; no reliable D call. The germline V and J ends were trimmed by 5 bases and 3 bases, with 7 bases remaining between them. Germline V lookup: CDR1 KGHSH, CDR2 LQKENI. The CDR3 loop spans 12 amino acids. The DNA for the CDR3 is TGTGCCAGCTCAAATATCTACACTGAAGCTTTCTTT. Translated: CASSNIYTEAFF.

The chain has TRBV11-2 and TRBJ1-6; perhaps TRBD1 as D (6 bases). The germline V gene encodes CDR1 SGHAT and CDR2 FQNNGV. This CDR3 has 15 amino acids. V lost 4 bases, J lost 9 bases, and 16 bases lay in between. CDR3 region: CASSSTGKGSSPLHF. CDR3 sequence (DNA): TGTGCCAGCAGCTCCACAGGGAAGGGGAGTTCACCCCTCCACTTT.

This chain connects TRBV5-6 to TRBJ2-7; a possible D gene is TRBD2 (5 bases). The V gene lost 4 bases and the J gene lost 1 base, with 21 bases spanning the gap. CDR1 SGHDT and CDR2 YYEEEE come from the germline V gene. The CDR3 has 17 amino acids. The CDR3, as DNA: TGTGCCAGCAGCCTTGCGCTAGGACTCACACGTTCCTACGAGCAGTACTTC. This encodes CASSLALGLTRSYEQYF.

The chain uses TRBV2 and TRBJ2-1; 11 nucleotides line up with TRBD2. Germline loops: CDR1 SNHLY, CDR2 FYNNEI. J lost 4 bases, V lost 5 bases, and 4 bases had no gene match. The CDR3 is 15 amino acids. The CDR3 here is CASSSTSGRYNEQFF. CDR3 bases: TGTGCCAGCAGTTCCACTAGCGGGAGATACAATGAGCAGTTCTTC.

This clone was counted a few times. Other DNA sequences of this sample code for an identical CDR3. This sequence joins TRBV5-1 and TRBJ2-5; 10 nucleotides match TRBD2. CDR1 SGHRS and CDR2 YFSETQ come from the germline V gene. V lost 4 bases, J lost 0 bases, and 0 bases stayed unmatched. The CDR3 totals 14 residues. CDR3 in DNA: TGCGCCAGCAGCAGCGGGAGGGACCAAGAGACCCAGTACTTC. Protein sequence: CASSSGRDQETQYF.